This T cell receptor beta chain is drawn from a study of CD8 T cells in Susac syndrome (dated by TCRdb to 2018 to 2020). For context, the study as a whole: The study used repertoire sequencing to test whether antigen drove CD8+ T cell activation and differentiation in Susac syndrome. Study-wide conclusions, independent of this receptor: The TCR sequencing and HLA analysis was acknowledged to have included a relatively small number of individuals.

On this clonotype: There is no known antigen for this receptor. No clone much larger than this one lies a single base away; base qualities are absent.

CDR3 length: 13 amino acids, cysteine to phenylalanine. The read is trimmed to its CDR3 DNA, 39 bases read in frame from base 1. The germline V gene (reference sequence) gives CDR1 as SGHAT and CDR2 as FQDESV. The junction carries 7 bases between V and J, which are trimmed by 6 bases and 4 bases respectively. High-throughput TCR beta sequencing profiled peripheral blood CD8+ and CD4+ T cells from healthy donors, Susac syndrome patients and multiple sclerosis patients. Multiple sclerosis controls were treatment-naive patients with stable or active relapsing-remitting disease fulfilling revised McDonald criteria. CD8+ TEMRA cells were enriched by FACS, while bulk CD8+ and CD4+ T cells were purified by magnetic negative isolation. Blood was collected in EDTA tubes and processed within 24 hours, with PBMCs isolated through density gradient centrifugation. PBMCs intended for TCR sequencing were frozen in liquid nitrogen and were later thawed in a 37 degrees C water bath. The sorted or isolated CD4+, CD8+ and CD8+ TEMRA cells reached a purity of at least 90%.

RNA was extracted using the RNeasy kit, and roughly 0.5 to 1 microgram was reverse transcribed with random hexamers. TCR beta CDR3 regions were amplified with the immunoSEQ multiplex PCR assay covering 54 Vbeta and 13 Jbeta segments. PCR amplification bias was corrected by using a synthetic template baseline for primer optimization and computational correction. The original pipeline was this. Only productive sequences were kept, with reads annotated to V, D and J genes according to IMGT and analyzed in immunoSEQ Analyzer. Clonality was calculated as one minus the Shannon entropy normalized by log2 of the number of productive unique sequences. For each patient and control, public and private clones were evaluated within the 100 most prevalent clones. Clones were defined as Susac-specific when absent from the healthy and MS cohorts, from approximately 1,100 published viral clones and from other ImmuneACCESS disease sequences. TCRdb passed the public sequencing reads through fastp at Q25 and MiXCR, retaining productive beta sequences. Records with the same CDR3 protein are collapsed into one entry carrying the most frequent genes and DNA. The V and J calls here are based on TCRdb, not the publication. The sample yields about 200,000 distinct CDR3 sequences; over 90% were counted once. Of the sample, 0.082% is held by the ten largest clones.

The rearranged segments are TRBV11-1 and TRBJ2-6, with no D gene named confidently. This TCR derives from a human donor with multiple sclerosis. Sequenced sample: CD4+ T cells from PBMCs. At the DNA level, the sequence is TGTGCCAGCAGGCGTTCAGGGGCCAACGTCCTGACTTTC. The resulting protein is CASRRSGANVLTF. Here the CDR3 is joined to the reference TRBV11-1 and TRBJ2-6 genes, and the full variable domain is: EAEVAQSPRYKITEKSQAVAFWCDPISGHATLYWYRQILGQGPELLVQFQDESVVDDSQLPKDRFSAERLKGVDSTLKIQPAELGDSAMYLCASRRSGANVLTFGAGSRLTVL.